One and the same sample provided the 12 T cell receptor beta chains below, sequenced in a study of blood T cells in healthy people across ages. The second PCR ran roughly 6 to 11 cycles with a sample-barcoded 5' primer and J-beta primers. TCRdb redid the calling of the 5' RACE reads with MiXCR, one entry per CDR3 protein. The data show around 1.1 million distinct CDR3 sequences, around two fifths seen once. Sequenced input: blood. These receptors were collected from a man aged 18 to 30 in good health.

This clonotype showed up many times. One end of the junction fails to match germline, which may point to a read error. The CDR3 reads CAISEYKNAEAFF. DNA of the CDR3: TGTGCCATCAGTGAGTACAAGAACGCTGAAGCTTTCTTT. The rearrangement links TRBV10-3 to TRBJ1-1; D ambiguous. The CDR3 sequence is 13 residues long. Germline CDR1 ENHRY, CDR2 SYGVKD.

This clonotype was found a few times. CDR3 bases: TGTGCCAGCAGCCGGACTAGCGGGGCTGACAATGAGCAGTACTTC. Translation: CASSRTSGADNEQYF. The chain is built from TRBV7-2 and TRBJ2-7; 12 positions match TRBD2. Germline trimming cut 5 bases from V and 7 bases from J; bases unmatched to any gene: 9. The CDR3 has 15 amino acids. The V gene's germline CDR1 is SGHTA and CDR2 FQGNSA.

This chain links TRBV20-1 with TRBJ2-4, with 10 bases lining up with TRBD2. The V gene end was trimmed by 4 bases and the J gene end by 2 bases; junction bases not matched to a gene: 8. Germline CDR1 DFQATT, CDR2 SNEGSKA (reference sequence). The length of the CDR3 is 16 residues. For the CDR3, the DNA is TGCAGTGCTATTTCCGGGACTAGCGATCCCAAAAACATTCAGTACTTC. This translates into CSAISGTSDPKNIQYF.

The chain is built from TRBV12-3 or TRBV12-4 and TRBJ2-2; the D gene is possibly TRBD2 (7 bases). Trimming pared 6 bases from V and 3 bases from J, leaving 17 bases between. The CDR3 totals 16 residues. The CDR3 bases are TGTGCCAGCAGAACGCGGGCGGGGGCTCACACCGGGGAGCTGTTTTTT. This gives the protein CASRTRAGAHTGELFF.

The chain recombines TRBV4-1 with TRBJ1-5; D remains ambiguous. In germline, CDR1 is MGHRA, CDR2 YSYEKL. The germline V and J ends were trimmed by 0 bases and 4 bases, with 10 bases remaining between them. The CDR3 has 15 amino acids. CDR3 sequence reads: CASSQETSGNQPQHF. In nucleotides, the CDR3 is TGCGCCAGCAGCCAAGAGACTAGCGGGAATCAGCCCCAGCATTTT.

The chain recombines TRBV24-1 with TRBJ1-4; 7 nucleotides line up with TRBD1. Germline V gene data show CDR1 as KGHDR and CDR2 as SFDVKD. The V and J ends lost 4 bases and 11 bases, in that order; junction bases with no gene match: 9. CDR3 size: 14 residues. CDR3 loop: CATSEPGRQGKLFF. The CDR3 DNA reads TGTGCCACCAGTGAGCCCGGGAGACAGGGCAAACTGTTTTTT.

V is TRBV9 and J is TRBJ1-2; 7 bases are shared with TRBD1. V was pared by 2 bases and J by 3 bases, with 4 bases of the junction left unmatched. The CDR3 runs to 14 residues. Germline CDR1 SGDLS, CDR2 YYNGEE. The CDR3 nucleotides are TGTGCCAGCAGCGTTACAGGGGCCCACTATGGCTACACCTTC. Encoded protein: CASSVTGAHYGYTF.

The chain joins TRBV10-3 to TRBJ1-4; 8 positions match TRBD1. Germline CDR1 ENHRY, CDR2 SYGVKD. Trimming at V came to 3 bases and at J to 4 bases, leaving 7 bases not matched to a gene. This CDR3 is 16 amino acids long. The CDR3 nucleotides are TGTGCCATCAGTGATGGGCAGGGGGCGCGTAATGAAAAACTGTTTTTT. Protein sequence: CAISDGQGARNEKLFF.

The CDR3 protein is CASSLAGSTRNEKLFF. The CDR3 bases are TGCGCCAGCAGCTTGGCGGGCAGCACTAGGAATGAAAAACTGTTTTTT. The chain carries TRBV5-1 and TRBJ1-4; D not resolved. Germline V CDR1 and CDR2: SGHRS, YFSETQ. The CDR3 spans 16 residues. V lost 0 bases and J lost 5, with 14 bases in between.

The chain employs TRBV4-3 and TRBJ2-2; tentatively, D is TRBD1 or TRBD2 (5 bases each). The CDR3 loop spans 14 amino acids. The ends were cut back, 0 bases at V and 7 bases at J, with 9 bases in the middle. Germline V lookup: CDR1 LGHNA, CDR2 YSLEER. CDR3 region: CASSQERGIGELFF. The CDR3 region has the DNA TGCGCCAGCAGCCAAGAGAGGGGTATCGGGGAGCTGTTTTTT.

V usage is TRBV20-1 and J usage is TRBJ2-5, with TRBD2 matching 13 bases. CDR1 and CDR2 (germline): DFQATT, SNEGSKA (reference sequence). Trimming took 6 bases from V and 2 from J; bases not matched to a gene: 3. CDR3 size: 14 residues. CDR3 sequence (DNA): TGCAGTGCGGCACTAGCGGGGGGGCAAGAGACCCAGTACTTC. Residues: CSAALAGGQETQYF.

The chain uses TRBV6-6 and TRBJ2-4, with a possible D match to TRBD2 (6 bases). This CDR3 comprises 15 residues. The V and J ends lost 6 bases and 0 bases respectively, with 12 bases between them. The V gene's germline CDR1 is MNHNY and CDR2 SVGAGI (reference sequence). CDR3 region: CASSPSELAKNIQYF. CDR3 sequence (DNA): TGTGCCAGCAGCCCTAGCGAGTTAGCCAAAAACATTCAGTACTTC.